The next 6 T cell receptor beta chains were all read from a single sample in a study of blood T cell repertoires in COVID-19. The protocol was immunoSEQ multiplex PCR, while the TCRdb copy is restricted to in-frame clones and leaves out a portion. The sample consists of roughly 140,000 clones, approximately 80% of them appearing once. The source material was PBMCs or T cells enriched from blood (not recorded which). The origin of the receptors is a man aged 50 to 59 in a cohort exposed to, infected with or recovered from COVID-19 (not recorded which).

The V and J genes are TRBV18 and TRBJ2-3, with 9 nucleotides matching TRBD2. This CDR3 has 15 amino acids. CDR1 KGHSH and CDR2 LQKENI come from the germline V gene. V lost 6 bases to trimming and J lost 6 bases; unmatched junction nucleotides: 10. The CDR3 region has the DNA TGTGCCAGCTCTCGCGGGAGGGGGAGTTACGATACGCAGTATTTT. Its protein product is CASSRGRGSYDTQYF.

The chain employs TRBV7-9 and TRBJ2-5; the D gene is possibly TRBD1 (6 bases). CDR1 is SEHNR and CDR2 is FQNEAQ in the germline V gene (reference sequence). CDR3 length equals 13 residues. V lost 5 bases, J lost 4 bases, and 11 bases lay in between. CDR3 sequence reads: CASSRQVSETQYF. CDR3 sequence (DNA): TGTGCCAGCAGCCGACAGGTATCAGAGACCCAGTACTTC. The variable domain in full, with the rest retrieved from reference TRBV7-9 and TRBJ2-5, is DTGVSQNPRHKITKRGQNVTFRCDPISEHNRLYWYRQTLGQGPEFLTYFQNEAQLEKSRLLSDRFSAERPKGSFSTLEIQRTEQGDSAMYLCASSRQVSETQYFGPGTRLLVL.

The chain links TRBV2 to TRBJ2-5; TRBD1 agrees at 8 bases. V shed 2 bases and J 2 bases; nucleotides not matched to a gene: 7. The CDR3 has 16 residues. CDR1 and CDR2 (germline): SNHLY, FYNNEI. The CDR3 region has the DNA TGTGCCAGCAGTGAAAGAGGTACAGGGGGACAAGAGACCCAGTACTTC. Amino acids: CASSERGTGGQETQYF.

The chain has TRBV9 and TRBJ1-2, with D perhaps TRBD1 (6 bases). CDR1 SGDLS and CDR2 YYNGEE come from the germline V gene. This CDR3 contains 14 residues. V was cut by 3 bases and J by 6 bases, with 15 bases left in between. The DNA for the CDR3 is TGTGCCAGCAGCGCACAGGGTGGGCAGAATGGCTACACCTTC. Protein: CASSAQGGQNGYTF. Complete variable domain (other parts from reference TRBV9 and TRBJ1-2): DSGVTQTPKHLITATGQRVTLRCSPRSGDLSVYWYQQSLDQGLQFLIQYYNGEERAKGNILERFSAQQFPDLHSELNLSSLELGDSALYFCASSAQGGQNGYTFGSGTRLTVV.

This chain joins TRBV4-3 and TRBJ1-4; D is undetermined. The germline V gene encodes CDR1 LGHNA and CDR2 YSLEER. Trimming took off 1 base at V and 0 bases at J, with 6 bases between the two ends. The CDR3 consists of 15 residues. The CDR3 sequence is CASSQARATNEKLFF. CDR3 sequence (DNA): TGCGCCAGCAGCCAAGCCCGGGCAACTAATGAAAAACTGTTTTTT.

V gene TRBV7-8 combines with J gene TRBJ1-2; 7 bases match TRBD1. Germline V CDR1 and CDR2: SGHVS, FQNEAQ. V was clipped by 5 bases and J by 8 bases; unmatched bases: 8. CDR3 length: 13 amino acids. CDR3 region: CASSPQGIGGYTF. The DNA of the CDR3 is TGTGCCAGCAGCCCACAGGGGATTGGAGGCTACACCTTC.